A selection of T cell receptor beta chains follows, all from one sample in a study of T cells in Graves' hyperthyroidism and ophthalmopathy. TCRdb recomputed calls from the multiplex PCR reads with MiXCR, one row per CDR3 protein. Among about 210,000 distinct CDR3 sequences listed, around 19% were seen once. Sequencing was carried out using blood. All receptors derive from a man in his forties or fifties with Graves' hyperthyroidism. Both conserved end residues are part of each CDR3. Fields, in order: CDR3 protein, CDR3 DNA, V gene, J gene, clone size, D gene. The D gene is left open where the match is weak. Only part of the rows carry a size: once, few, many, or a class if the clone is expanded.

CDR3 protein: CASSPDRPTYGYTF
CDR3 DNA: TGTGCCAGCTCACCGGACAGGCCCACCTATGGCTACACCTTC
V gene: TRBV18
J gene: TRBJ1-2
clone size: .
D gene: TRBD1

CDR3 protein: CASSVVGSTGELFF
CDR3 DNA: TGTGCCAGCAGCGTAGTAGGATCCACCGGGGAGCTGTTTTTT
V gene: TRBV9
J gene: TRBJ2-2
clone size: many
D gene: .

CDR3 protein: CASSVGGGKHTGELFF
CDR3 DNA: TGTGCCAGCAGCGTAGGGGGAGGGAAACACACCGGGGAGCTGTTTTTT
V gene: TRBV9
J gene: TRBJ2-2
clone size: .
D gene: TRBD2

CDR3 protein: CASSSRNMGWNEQFF
CDR3 DNA: TGTGCCAGCAGCTCCCGTAATATGGGGTGGAATGAGCAGTTCTTC
V gene: TRBV7-2
J gene: TRBJ2-1
clone size: many
D gene: .

CDR3 protein: CASSYSDPRLRGTGELFF
CDR3 DNA: TGTGCCAGCAGTTATTCGGATCCTCGCCTTAGAGGCACCGGGGAGCTGTTTTTT
V gene: TRBV6-9
J gene: TRBJ2-2
clone size: many
D gene: .

CDR3 protein: CSARQRGIQGTQYF
CDR3 DNA: TGCAGTGCTAGACAGCGGGGGATCCAAGGTACGCAGTATTTT
V gene: TRBV20-1
J gene: TRBJ2-3
clone size: few
D gene: TRBD2

CDR3 protein: CASSLSGILSGYTF
CDR3 DNA: TGTGCCAGCAGCTTATCAGGGATTCTCTCTGGCTACACCTTC
V gene: TRBV11-2
J gene: TRBJ1-2
clone size: once
D gene: .

CDR3 protein: CASSTGVSGGAETQYF
CDR3 DNA: TGTGCCAGCAGTACGGGGGTTAGCGGGGGGGCGGAGACCCAGTACTTC
V gene: TRBV6-1
J gene: TRBJ2-5
clone size: many
D gene: TRBD2

CDR3 protein: CASSFAGGPHEQFF
CDR3 DNA: TGTGCCAGCAGTTTTGCGGGGGGGCCCCATGAGCAGTTCTTC
V gene: TRBV28
J gene: TRBJ2-1
clone size: .
D gene: TRBD2

CDR3 protein: CATSRGVDKQFF
CDR3 DNA: TGTGCCACCAGCAGGGGAGTAGATAAGCAGTTCTTC
V gene: TRBV15
J gene: TRBJ2-1
clone size: many
D gene: .

CDR3 protein: CASSKTLFAEAFF
CDR3 DNA: TGTGCCAGCAGTAAGACCCTATTCGCTGAAGCTTTCTTT
V gene: TRBV7-3
J gene: TRBJ1-1
clone size: few
D gene: .

CDR3 protein: CASSLERGVNYGYTF
CDR3 DNA: TGTGCCAGCAGCTTAGAAAGGGGGGTTAACTATGGCTACACCTTC
V gene: TRBV7-9
J gene: TRBJ1-2
clone size: .
D gene: .

CDR3 protein: CASSPTSGTGEHTIYF
CDR3 DNA: TGTGCCAGCAGCCCCACGTCCGGGACAGGGGAACACACCATATATTTT
V gene: TRBV3-1
J gene: TRBJ1-3
clone size: many
D gene: TRBD1

CDR3 protein: CASSPGGAGQETQYF
CDR3 DNA: TGCGCCAGCAGCCCGGGGGGGGCCGGTCAAGAGACCCAGTACTTC
V gene: TRBV4-1
J gene: TRBJ2-5
clone size: few
D gene: TRBD2

CDR3 protein: CSVRAGGPGDTQYF
CDR3 DNA: TGCAGCGTTCGAGCGGGGGGGCCAGGAGATACGCAGTATTTT
V gene: TRBV29-1
J gene: TRBJ2-3
clone size: .
D gene: TRBD2

CDR3 protein: CASSRLTNYEQYF
CDR3 DNA: TGTGCCAGCTCACGGCTCACCAACTACGAGCAGTACTTC
V gene: TRBV18
J gene: TRBJ2-7
clone size: many
D gene: .

CDR3 protein: CATQVDSHQETQYF
CDR3 DNA: TGTGCCACCCAGGTGGACAGCCACCAAGAGACCCAGTACTTC
V gene: TRBV6-1
J gene: TRBJ2-5
clone size: many
D gene: .

CDR3 protein: CASSQVGGRQPQHF
CDR3 DNA: TGTGCCAGCAGCCAAGTAGGGGGGAGGCAGCCCCAGCATTTT
V gene: TRBV5-5
J gene: TRBJ1-5
clone size: many
D gene: .